This TCR beta chain is from a study of blood T cells in healthy people across ages. Germline assignment: CDR1 SGHTA and CDR2 FQGNSA. The CDR3 extends over 16 amino acids. The V gene lost 5 bases and the J gene lost 3 bases, with 19 bases spanning the gap. This clonotype was seen only a few times. What it binds is not known. Each sample used at least 6.5 million PBMCs. Regarding the study as a whole: Strong correlation was found linking TCR beta diversity to naive T cell percentage.

Sample-barcoded 5' priming and a J-beta primer mix drove a second PCR of 7 to 11 cycles. Each cDNA molecule was tagged by a template-switch adaptor that had 12 random nucleotides. The yield of each sample was at least 2.5 million CDR3-containing paired-end reads. Using its own MiXCR run on the 5' RACE reads, TCRdb lists one record per CDR3 protein. The table has 1.5 million to 2 million distinct CDR3 sequences, roughly 30% seen once. This TCR derives from a young woman in good health. Sequencing used blood. V and J are TRBV7-2 and TRBJ1-2; D perhaps matches TRBD1 (5 bases). The CDR3 sequence: CASSPYVGDVDYGYTF. DNA of the CDR3: TGTGCCAGCAGCCCCTACGTTGGGGACGTTGACTATGGCTACACCTTC.